The rows below give T cell receptor beta chains drawn from one sample of a study of T-cell reconstitution after alpha-beta-depleted transplantation in children. A single record per CDR3 protein comes from TCRdb applying MiXCR to the PCR reads. The sample has fewer than 750,000 distinct CDR3 sequences; 23% are singletons. Specimen: PBMCs, mostly from graft donor cells, collected 360 days after TCRalphabeta/CD19-depleted stem cell transplant. The receptors stem from a boy younger than two who had a stem cell transplant for acute myeloid leukemia, so the T cells may come from the graft donor. CDR3s include the opening cysteine and the closing phenylalanine or tryptophan. D genes are given only for firm matches. Size is stated for part of the rows, as once, few or many counts, or as a class when the clone is expanded.

V: TRBV4-3; size: .; D: TRBD1; J: TRBJ2-2; CDR3: CASADRQGAFYGGELFF; DNA: TGCGCCAGCGCCGACCGACAGGGGGCGTTTTATGGCGGGGAGCTGTTTTTT
V: TRBV7-2; size: many; D: TRBD2; J: TRBJ2-3; CDR3: CASSFSSGGITDTQYF; DNA: TGTGCCAGCAGCTTCTCTAGCGGGGGCATCACAGATACGCAGTATTTT
V: TRBV29-1; size: few; D: TRBD1; J: TRBJ2-2; CDR3: CSVGGQGPGELFF; DNA: TGCAGCGTTGGAGGACAGGGTCCCGGGGAGCTGTTTTTT
V: TRBV12-3/TRBV12-4; size: few; D: .; J: TRBJ2-3; CDR3: CASSLFAVYLGDTQYF; DNA: TGTGCCAGCAGTTTATTCGCTGTGTATCTAGGAGATACGCAGTATTTT
V: TRBV12-3/TRBV12-4; size: .; D: .; J: TRBJ2-2; CDR3: CASSLGAGRTGELFF; DNA: TGTGCCAGCAGTCTTGGGGCAGGGCGGACCGGGGAGCTGTTTTTT
V: TRBV5-1; size: .; D: .; J: TRBJ2-2; CDR3: CASSLLWTAQNTGELFF; DNA: TGCGCCAGCAGCCTACTATGGACAGCCCAGAACACCGGGGAGCTGTTTTTT
V: TRBV10-3; size: .; D: .; J: TRBJ1-5; CDR3: CAISDRNQPQHF; DNA: TGTGCCATCAGCGACAGGAATCAGCCCCAGCATTTT
V: TRBV27; size: many; D: .; J: TRBJ2-5; CDR3: CASSLWGARSETQYF; DNA: TGTGCCAGCAGTTTATGGGGGGCTCGGAGTGAGACCCAGTACTTC
V: TRBV7-3; size: .; D: TRBD1; J: TRBJ2-2; CDR3: CASSLDRRNTGELFF; DNA: TGTGCCAGCAGCTTGGACAGGCGGAACACCGGGGAGCTGTTTTTT
V: TRBV12-3/TRBV12-4; size: .; D: .; J: TRBJ2-1; CDR3: CASSPPGSPYNEQFF; DNA: TGTGCCAGCAGCCCCCCCGGTTCTCCCTACAATGAGCAGTTCTTC
V: TRBV9; size: .; D: TRBD2; J: TRBJ2-5; CDR3: CASSVGLAGVPQETQYF; DNA: TGTGCCAGCAGCGTGGGACTAGCGGGGGTCCCCCAAGAGACCCAGTACTTC
V: TRBV12-3/TRBV12-4; size: .; D: .; J: TRBJ2-7; CDR3: CASSFSWISEQYF; DNA: TGTGCCAGCAGTTTTTCATGGATATCCGAGCAGTACTTC
V: TRBV4-3; size: .; D: TRBD2; J: TRBJ2-1; CDR3: CASSQDSAGNEQFF; DNA: TGCGCCAGCAGCCAAGATTCAGCGGGAAATGAGCAGTTCTTC
V: TRBV7-2; size: .; D: TRBD2; J: TRBJ2-1; CDR3: CASSHRLAGSYNEQFF; DNA: TGTGCCAGCAGCCACCGACTAGCGGGGTCTTACAATGAGCAGTTCTTC
V: TRBV12-3/TRBV12-4; size: few; D: .; J: TRBJ1-1; CDR3: CASREDRQNTEAFF; DNA: TGTGCCAGCAGGGAAGACAGACAGAACACTGAAGCTTTCTTT
V: TRBV6-1; size: few; D: .; J: TRBJ2-7; CDR3: CASSPDRIAGEQYF; DNA: TGTGCCAGCAGCCCGGACAGGATAGCGGGCGAGCAGTACTTC
V: TRBV20-1; size: .; D: .; J: TRBJ1-1; CDR3: CSARDVRDRRTEAFF; DNA: TGCAGTGCTAGAGATGTGAGGGATAGACGCACTGAAGCTTTCTTT
V: TRBV20-1; size: .; D: .; J: TRBJ2-1; CDR3: CSAPRWGDEQFF; DNA: TGCAGTGCCCCAAGGTGGGGTGATGAGCAGTTCTTC
V: TRBV10-3; size: .; D: .; J: TRBJ2-7; CDR3: CAISESIARYEQYF; DNA: TGTGCCATCAGTGAGTCGATCGCCCGGTACGAGCAGTACTTC
V: TRBV7-9; size: many; D: TRBD1; J: TRBJ2-5; CDR3: CASSSTGGLVTQYF; DNA: TGTGCCAGCAGCTCGACAGGGGGCCTGGTGACCCAGTACTTC
V: TRBV7-6; size: few; D: .; J: TRBJ2-1; CDR3: CASSLVIGGLPRTDEQFF; DNA: TGTGCCAGCAGCTTAGTTATAGGGGGACTGCCTCGTACCGATGAGCAGTTCTTC
V: TRBV15; size: .; D: TRBD2; J: TRBJ2-3; CDR3: CATSRERLAGGQDTQYF; DNA: TGTGCCACCAGCAGAGAACGCCTAGCGGGGGGGCAAGATACGCAGTATTTT
V: TRBV7-2; size: many; D: .; J: TRBJ1-6; CDR3: CASSFSHQRRSPLHF; DNA: TGTGCCAGCAGCTTTAGTCACCAACGGAGATCACCCCTCCACTTT
V: TRBV18; size: many; D: .; J: TRBJ1-4; CDR3: CASSQQVDEKLFF; DNA: TGTGCCAGCTCACAACAGGTGGATGAAAAACTGTTTTTT
V: TRBV6-5; size: few; D: .; J: TRBJ2-5; CDR3: CASRVRTQYF; DNA: TGTGCCAGCAGGGTGAGGACCCAGTACTTC
V: TRBV20-1; size: few; D: TRBD1; J: TRBJ1-2; CDR3: CSAKLTGGSYGYTF; DNA: TGCAGTGCGAAACTGACAGGGGGGAGCTATGGCTACACCTTC
V: TRBV5-1; size: .; D: .; J: TRBJ2-1; CDR3: CASSLARDRYNEQFF; DNA: TGCGCCAGCAGCTTGGCGCGGGATCGCTACAATGAGCAGTTCTTC
V: TRBV15; size: many; D: TRBD1; J: TRBJ1-2; CDR3: CATSRVGRTGGYTF; DNA: TGTGCCACCAGCAGAGTGGGAAGGACAGGTGGCTACACCTTC
V: TRBV4-1; size: many; D: TRBD2; J: TRBJ2-3; CDR3: CASSGGAGGQQKSTDTQYF; DNA: TGCGCCAGCAGCGGGGGCGCGGGGGGCCAACAAAAGAGCACAGATACGCAGTATTTT
V: TRBV29-1; size: many; D: .; J: TRBJ2-3; CDR3: CSVDGRGEKQYF; DNA: TGCAGCGTTGACGGAAGGGGCGAGAAGCAGTATTTT
V: TRBV20-1; size: .; D: TRBD1; J: TRBJ2-6; CDR3: CSASKTGRGRSGANVLTF; DNA: TGCAGTGCTAGCAAGACAGGGAGAGGGCGTTCTGGGGCCAACGTCCTGACTTTC
V: TRBV24-1; size: many; D: .; J: TRBJ2-1; CDR3: CATSRASSYNEQFF; DNA: TGTGCCACCAGTCGGGCGAGCTCCTACAATGAGCAGTTCTTC
V: TRBV20-1; size: .; D: TRBD1; J: TRBJ1-6; CDR3: CSARGGTANSPLHF; DNA: TGCAGTGCTAGAGGGGGGACAGCTAATTCACCCCTCCACTTT
V: TRBV6-1; size: few; D: TRBD1; J: TRBJ2-3; CDR3: CASRGHRGMTDTQYF; DNA: TGTGCCAGCAGGGGCCACAGGGGAATGACAGATACGCAGTATTTT
V: TRBV20-1; size: .; D: .; J: TRBJ1-2; CDR3: CSAAERRSNYGYTF; DNA: TGCAGTGCCGCAGAGCGACGTTCTAACTATGGCTACACCTTC
V: TRBV20-1; size: .; D: TRBD1; J: TRBJ1-3; CDR3: CSARTGVWEEAIYF; DNA: TGCAGTGCTAGGACAGGGGTCTGGGAAGAGGCCATATATTTT
V: TRBV9; size: .; D: .; J: TRBJ2-5; CDR3: CASSAREWWETQYF; DNA: TGTGCCAGCAGCGCTCGCGAGTGGTGGGAGACCCAGTACTTC
V: TRBV4-2; size: few; D: TRBD1; J: TRBJ1-3; CDR3: CASSQLGQGAYGNTIYF; DNA: TGTGCCAGCAGCCAACTGGGACAGGGGGCCTATGGAAACACCATATATTTT